The sequence of this T cell receptor (beta chain) was determined in a study of cytomegalovirus exposure and HLA in healthy donors. In the PCR, 60 Vbeta and 13 Jbeta primers were used. Per the original methods: Later reanalysis found roughly 80 million unique TCR beta chains, around 9.9 million of them shared. Sequenced by immunoSEQ multiplex PCR; TCRdb stores in-frame clones only, minus some. Clone size and the V and J calls come from that table; the DNA yielded D and trimming. Counted here are 95,000 to 130,000 clones, 60% to 85% occurring once; the ten biggest clones make up 1.6%. Regarding the study as a whole: CMV serostatus was the sole immune exposure information available.

V lost 2 bases and J 6 bases, leaving 14 bases between the germline ends. The CDR3 consists of 14 residues. Germline V gene data show CDR1 as MNHNS and CDR2 as SASEGT. On this clone: The antigen is unknown.

Sequencing was done on a sample of PBMCs. This TCR was recovered from a young woman in good health and CMV-seronegative. This chain links TRBV6-1 with TRBJ2-7; perhaps TRBD2 as D (6 bases). CDR3 residues: CASSEQRASGEQYF. The CDR3 DNA reads as TGTGCCAGCAGTGAACAGCGGGCTTCCGGCGAGCAGTACTTC.